The 13 T cell receptor beta chains below come from one sample, sequenced in a study of regulatory T cells in long-lasting Graves disease. The time point was: newly diagnosed GD, antithyroid drugs for less than 3 months. PBMCs provided the RNA from which the TCR library was made. Building of the TCR beta libraries involved iRepertoire HTBI primers and Arm-PCR of CDR3 regions. TCRdb reprocessed the multiplex PCR reads via MiXCR and lists one record per CDR3 protein. The sample contains approximately 540,000 distinct CDR3 sequences, 12% of which appear only once. These data also formed part of another study, on T cells in Graves' hyperthyroidism and ophthalmopathy.

Sequenced material: peripheral blood mononuclear cells (PBMCs), taken at new diagnosis, from a patient treated with antithyroid drugs. These receptors came from a woman younger than 45 with Graves disease.

The chain recombines TRBV5-4 with TRBJ2-3, with a weak D call TRBD1 (7 bases). This CDR3 comprises 16 residues. The V end was cut by 0 bases, the J end by 7 bases, with 18 bases between. Germline V lookup: CDR1 SGHNT, CDR2 YYREEE (reference sequence). This CDR3 is CASSLAVGPGGYTQYF. The CDR3 bases are TGTGCCAGCAGCTTGGCCGTCGGCCCAGGGGGGTATACGCAGTATTTT.

Many counts were recorded for this clonotype. The V and J genes are TRBV7-2 and TRBJ1-1; D uncertain. Looked up from germline, CDR1 is SGHTA and CDR2 is FQGNSA. The CDR3 sequence is 15 residues long. V dropped 3 bases and J dropped 5 bases, with 16 bases sitting between them. For the CDR3, the DNA is TGTGCCAGCAGCTTGTGGGAAGTCCGTAAAACTGAAGCTTTCTTT. Residues: CASSLWEVRKTEAFF.

This clonotype appeared a few times. The chain recombines TRBV20-1 with TRBJ1-3, with TRBD1 identical over 7 bases. This CDR3 spans 15 amino acids. Germline values: CDR1 DFQATT, CDR2 SNEGSKA (reference sequence). V dropped 1 base and J dropped 2; count of bases not matched to a gene: 5. CDR3 nucleotides: TGCAGTGCTAGAGTCACACAGGGGACTGGAAACACCATATATTTT. Translated: CSARVTQGTGNTIYF.

Many counts were recorded for this clonotype. One junction end disagrees with the germline gene, perhaps due to a read error. The chain employs TRBV6-4 and TRBJ2-5, with TRBD2 matching over 8 bases. Germline CDR1 and CDR2: MRHNA and SNTAGT. The length of the CDR3 is 16 residues. CDR3 DNA: TGTGCCAGCAGTTACTCGGCGGGAGGCAGAGGAGAGACCCAGTACTTC. Translation gives CASSYSAGGRGETQYF.

This clonotype has ten or more counts. V is TRBV20-1 and J is TRBJ1-1, with D possibly being TRBD1 (6 bases). Germline loops: CDR1 DFQATT, CDR2 SNEGSKA (reference sequence). CDR3 length: 13 residues. As DNA, the CDR3 is TGCAGGACAGGTGGGGACGCGAGAAATGAAGCTTTCTTT. Translation gives CRTGGDARNEAFF.

This clonotype has a count of ten or more. The J gene is TRBJ2-1, the V gene TRBV15, with D perhaps TRBD2 (5 bases). The CDR3 length is 14 residues. V lost 5 bases to trimming and J lost 6 bases, with 14 bases between them. The germline CDR1 and CDR2 sequences are LNHNV and YYDKDF (reference sequence). The CDR3 protein is CATSPAREGNEQFF. CDR3 coding DNA: TGTGCCACCAGCCCGGCTAGAGAGGGCAATGAGCAGTTCTTC.

This chain uses TRBV4-3 with TRBJ2-2, with TRBD2 identical over 8 bases. This CDR3 has 18 residues. V dropped 0 bases and J dropped 3; count of bases not matched to a gene: 9. Germline V CDR1 and CDR2: LGHNA, YSLEER. The CDR3 loop is CASSQDITSGFYTGELFF. CDR3 DNA: TGCGCCAGCAGCCAAGATATAACTAGCGGATTTTACACCGGGGAGCTGTTTTTT.

This clonotype was seen many times. The chain combines TRBV30 with TRBJ1-2; TRBD1 aligns across 10 bases. With V trimmed by 6 bases and J by 2 bases, 9 bases remained unmatched. This CDR3 is 15 amino acids long. In germline, CDR1 is GTSNPN, CDR2 SVGIG (reference sequence). The CDR3 coding sequence is TGTGCCTGCCTCCTCGGACAGGGGGTAAACTATGGCTACACCTTC. This encodes CACLLGQGVNYGYTF.

There are many counts of this clonotype. The junction does not match germline at one end; this may be a read error. In DNA, the CDR3 is TGTGCCAGCAGGGAAGCCGGGACTAGTTATATCTACGAGCAGTACTTC. Translating gives CASREAGTSYIYEQYF. The V gene is TRBV2, the J gene TRBJ2-7; 8 nucleotides agree with TRBD2. The length of the CDR3 is 16 residues. Germline V gene lookup returns CDR1 SNHLY and CDR2 FYNNEI.

This clonotype occurred a few times. The rearrangement uses TRBV9 and TRBJ2-3, with 9 nucleotides matching TRBD1. V was pared by 4 bases and J by 4 bases, with 4 bases of the junction left unmatched. Germline CDR1 reads SGDLS; CDR2 reads YYNGEE. The CDR3 totals 14 residues. CDR3 protein: CASSRDRVPDTQYF. CDR3 coding DNA: TGTGCCAGCAGCCGGGACAGGGTTCCAGATACGCAGTATTTT.

Ten or more counts support this clonotype. The V and J genes are TRBV20-1 and TRBJ1-1, with D unresolved. The CDR3 spans 15 residues. Germline lookup yields CDR1 DFQATT and CDR2 SNEGSKA (reference sequence). V was shortened by 2 bases and J by 0 bases, with 13 bases between the two germline ends. CDR3 in amino acids: CSARTLWVMNTEAFF. As DNA, the CDR3 is TGCAGTGCTAGAACCTTGTGGGTCATGAACACTGAAGCTTTCTTT.

This clonotype was seen ten or more times. This chain links TRBV7-9 with TRBJ1-1, with D uncertain. Trimming left V 7 bases short and J 1 base short, with 16 bases between. CDR1 is SEHNR, CDR2 FQNEAQ, per germline (reference sequence). The CDR3 consists of 15 residues. CDR3 in amino acids: CASNSGGGGNTEAFF. The DNA of the CDR3 is TGTGCCAGCAACTCCGGTGGCGGCGGGAACACTGAAGCTTTCTTT.

In its sample, this clonotype was seen a few times. This chain connects TRBV19 to TRBJ2-4; D unresolved. CDR1 is LNHDA, CDR2 SQIVND, per germline (reference sequence). With 3 bases removed from V and 0 bases from J, the gap between germline ends came to 9 bases. The CDR3 runs to 15 residues. The CDR3 nucleotides read TGTGCCAGTAGTATCGGAGCACTAGCCAAAAACATTCAGTACTTC. The encoded protein is CASSIGALAKNIQYF.